This T cell receptor beta chain stems from a study of T cell responses to AZD1222 COVID-19 vaccine. Germline CDR1 is SGHTA and CDR2 is FQGNSA. Trimming took off 5 bases at V and 9 bases at J, with 14 bases between the two ends. The CDR3 sequence is 13 residues long. Profiled with immunoSEQ multiplex PCR; TCRdb holds only in-frame clones, not every one. The table lists 95,000 to 150,000 clones, 70% to 85% of them singletons, with about 27% in the top ten. Sample: peripheral blood, taken 28 days after the second AZD1222 dose. The TCR originated in an adult who received the AZD1222 COVID-19 vaccine. V usage is TRBV7-2 and J usage is TRBJ1-5, with D possibly being TRBD1 (5 bases). CDR3 in amino acids: CASSLRQRRPQHF. Here the CDR3 DNA reads TGTGCCAGCAGCCTAAGACAGCGTCGGCCCCAGCATTTT.